This TCR beta chain came from a study of T cells in Graves' hyperthyroidism and ophthalmopathy. This clonotype was detected a few times. TCR beta CDR3 regions were amplified from RNA transcripts. HTBI primers were used for first-round RT-PCR of the TCR CDR3. TCRdb used MiXCR to reprocess the multiplex PCR reads, holding one entry per CDR3 protein. The sample has around 800,000 distinct CDR3 sequences, 38% seen once; the top ten hold about 8.9%. Trimming took 8 bases from V and 0 from J, leaving 14 bases between them. Germline loops: CDR1 SEHNR, CDR2 FQNEAQ (reference sequence). This CDR3 has 14 residues. Stable Graves' hyperthyroidism denoted no ophthalmopathy progression over 18 months. A patient was excluded if there was uncontrolled infection, other autoimmune disease, pregnancy or lactation. Thyroid ultrasound and orbital computed tomography, with clinical symptoms and serum thyroxine and TRAb, informed diagnoses. Fresh peripheral blood, around 9.3 ml of it, supplied the PBMCs.

The rearrangement joins TRBV7-9 to TRBJ2-7; D may be TRBD1 (5 bases). Sequenced: blood. The receptor comes from a man between 18 and 35 years old with Graves' hyperthyroidism. The CDR3 reads CASGQGRSSYEQYF. DNA of the CDR3: TGTGCCAGCGGTCAGGGCAGGAGCTCCTACGAGCAGTACTTC.